The 24 T cell receptor beta chains below come from one sample, sequenced in a study of OX40 agonist ivuxolimab in advanced cancers. Profiling relied on immunoSEQ multiplex PCR, and the TCRdb table lists in-frame clones only, not all of them. The sample has approximately 70,000 clones; approximately 83% are singletons. The starting material was CD4+ or CD8+ T cells sorted from blood, obtained in a trial of the OX40 agonist ivuxolimab. The receptors originated from an adult with an advanced solid tumor such as melanoma, head and neck, liver or kidney cancer.

A few counts support this clone. The chain is built from TRBV5-4 and TRBJ2-3; no reliable D call. CDR3 length: 14 residues. V shed 6 bases and J shed 2 bases, with 13 bases lying between them. Per germline, CDR1 SGHNT and CDR2 YYREEE (reference sequence). CDR3 sequence reads: CASTLGPHTDTQYF. The CDR3 DNA reads TGTGCCAGCACCCTCGGGCCCCACACAGATACGCAGTATTTT. The full variable domain, rest sourced from reference TRBV5-4 and TRBJ2-3, is ETGVTQSPTHLIKTRGQQVTLRCSSQSGHNTVSWYQQALGQGPQFIFQYYREEENGRGNFPPRFSGLQFPNYSSELNVNALELDDSALYLCASTLGPHTDTQYFGPGTRLTVL.

This chain joins TRBV27 and TRBJ2-7; a weak D match, TRBD2 (5 bases). The V gene lost 2 bases and the J gene lost 2 bases, with 7 bases spanning the gap. From germline, CDR1 is MNHEY and CDR2 SMNVEV (reference sequence). The CDR3 length is 13 residues. Written as DNA, the CDR3 is TGTGCCAGCAGTTTACGGGGAGCCTACGAGCAGTACTTC. It codes for CASSLRGAYEQYF.

The sample holds one count of this clone. The chain has TRBV5-1 and TRBJ2-2, with D hard to call. Trimming left V 2 bases short and J 0 bases short, with 5 bases between. The CDR3 is 14 amino acids. The germline V gene encodes CDR1 SGHRS and CDR2 YFSETQ. CDR3 sequence: CASSFSTNTGELFF. The CDR3 nucleotides are TGCGCCAGCAGCTTTTCAACGAACACCGGGGAGCTGTTTTTT. Together with reference TRBV5-1 and TRBJ2-2, the CDR3 gives the full variable domain: KAGVTQTPRYLIKTRGQQVTLSCSPISGHRSVSWYQQTPGQGLQFLFEYFSETQRNKGNFPGRFSGRQFSNSRSEMNVSTLELGDSALYLCASSFSTNTGELFFGEGSRLTVL.

The CDR3 DNA follows: TGCGCCAGCAGGACGGATCACTATGGCTACACCTTC. Its translation is CASRTDHYGYTF. The chain carries TRBV5-1 and TRBJ1-2; D is uncertain. In germline, CDR1 is SGHRS, CDR2 YFSETQ. Trimming cost V 5 bases and J 3 bases, with 8 bases left between them. The CDR3 spans 12 residues.

The genes are TRBV6-5 and TRBJ1-5; 7 nucleotides match TRBD1. Germline CDR1 and CDR2: MNHEY and SVGAGI. With 8 bases clipped from V and 2 bases from J, the junction kept 6 bases outside the gene matches. The CDR3 has 14 residues. The CDR3 protein is CASQTGTGNQPQHF. Here the CDR3 DNA reads TGTGCCAGCCAGACAGGGACCGGCAATCAGCCCCAGCATTTT.

Worth noting for this clone: Different DNA sequences within this sample yield the same CDR3. The rearrangement links TRBV6-1 to TRBJ1-2, with unresolved D. The V and J ends lost 6 bases and 3 bases respectively, with 8 bases between them. CDR3 length: 12 residues. Per germline, CDR1 MNHNS and CDR2 SASEGT. As DNA, the CDR3 is TGTGCCAGCAGGCGGGGAGACTATGGCTACACCTTC. Amino acids: CASRRGDYGYTF.

Comments on this clone: Other nucleotide sequences from this sample produce the same CDR3. The chain recombines TRBV7-9 with TRBJ2-7; D may be TRBD2 (5 bases). The germline V gene has CDR1 SEHNR and CDR2 FQNEAQ (reference sequence). The CDR3 has 15 residues. Trimming stripped 6 bases from V and 5 bases from J, with 20 bases between. CDR3 amino acids: CASSRPGLATHEQYF. In DNA form, the CDR3 reads TGTGCCAGCAGTCGACCTGGGCTAGCAACCCACGAGCAGTACTTC.

The J gene is TRBJ2-2, the V gene TRBV5-1; D call uncertain. Trimming left V 0 bases short and J 2 bases short, with 8 bases between. The CDR3 runs 15 residues. Germline V gives CDR1 SGHRS, CDR2 YFSETQ. The DNA for the CDR3 is TGCGCCAGCAGCTTGGACAGCCTAAACACCGGGGAGCTGTTTTTT. Encoded protein: CASSLDSLNTGELFF.

The CDR3 loop is CASSPYSIGQPGVAQYF. CDR3 sequence (DNA): TGCGCCAGCAGCCCCTACTCCATTGGACAGCCCGGAGTGGCCCAGTACTTC. The rearrangement links TRBV5-1 to TRBJ2-5, with a possible D match to TRBD1 (6 bases). V was pared by 4 bases and J by 9 bases, with 28 bases between. This CDR3 is 17 amino acids long. CDR1 is SGHRS, CDR2 YFSETQ, per germline.

The V and J genes are TRBV19 and TRBJ1-4, with a possible D match to TRBD1 (5 bases). This CDR3 contains 14 residues. V was cut by 7 bases and J by 7 bases, with 16 bases left in between. Germline loops: CDR1 LNHDA, CDR2 SQIVND (reference sequence). The CDR3 region has the DNA TGTGCCAGTAATGGTAGGGGCGCCGGTGAAAAACTGTTTTTT. Amino acid sequence: CASNGRGAGEKLFF.

J is TRBJ1-4 and V is TRBV7-2, with D maybe TRBD1 (5 bases). The V end was cut by 1 base, the J end by 5 bases, with 11 bases between. This CDR3 spans 15 amino acids. Germline assignment: CDR1 SGHTA and CDR2 FQGNSA. The CDR3 protein is CASSLVRGVNEKLFF. The CDR3 DNA reads TGTGCCAGCAGCTTAGTAAGAGGGGTCAATGAAAAACTGTTTTTT.

The chain recombines TRBV6-6 with TRBJ1-3; D is undetermined. The CDR3 spans 13 residues. V was shortened by 8 bases and J by 0 bases, with 8 bases between the two germline ends. In germline, CDR1 is MNHNY, CDR2 SVGAGI (reference sequence). The CDR3 is CASVKDSGNTIYF. The CDR3 bases are TGTGCCAGCGTGAAGGACTCTGGAAACACCATATATTTT.

The chain uses TRBV11-3 and TRBJ2-3; D gene uncertain. The CDR3 totals 12 residues. Deletions cut 0 bases from V and 11 bases from J, with 9 bases between. Germline CDR1 is SGHNT and CDR2 is YENEEA. This CDR3 reads CASSLDSSKQYF. The CDR3 nucleotides are TGTGCCAGCAGCTTAGACTCCTCCAAGCAGTATTTT.

This chain links TRBV4-1 with TRBJ2-5; 8 nucleotides agree with TRBD2. J gave up 3 bases and V 3 bases, and 12 bases lay outside the gene matches. The CDR3 has 17 residues. From germline, CDR1 is MGHRA and CDR2 YSYEKL. The CDR3 sequence: CASSHLGLAGSKETQYF. CDR3 nucleotide sequence: TGCGCCAGCAGCCACCTTGGACTAGCCGGGTCTAAAGAGACCCAGTACTTC.

The rearrangement joins TRBV7-9 to TRBJ2-5; maybe TRBD1 (6 bases). Trimming shortened V by 1 base and J by 0 bases, and 15 bases separated the two germline ends. The CDR3 runs to 17 residues. Germline V gives CDR1 SEHNR, CDR2 FQNEAQ (reference sequence). Here the CDR3 DNA reads TGTGCCAGCAGCTTAGTGGGGACACCCCAGTACCAAGAGACCCAGTACTTC. Translated: CASSLVGTPQYQETQYF. The full variable domain, with the rest looked up from reference TRBV7-9 and TRBJ2-5, is DTGVSQNPRHKITKRGQNVTFRCDPISEHNRLYWYRQTLGQGPEFLTYFQNEAQLEKSRLLSDRFSAERPKGSFSTLEIQRTEQGDSAMYLCASSLVGTPQYQETQYFGPGTRLLVL.

The gene calls are TRBV7-9 and TRBJ1-3, with D possibly matching TRBD1 (5 bases). The CDR3 runs 15 residues. Germline V lookup: CDR1 SEHNR, CDR2 FQNEAQ (reference sequence). Trimming pared 2 bases from V and 7 bases from J, leaving 15 bases between. Here the CDR3 DNA reads TGTGCCAGCAGCTTATTTGCGACAGATAAGAACACCATATATTTT. Translated: CASSLFATDKNTIYF.

V and J are TRBV28 and TRBJ1-5; TRBD1 aligns across 8 bases. J was trimmed by 2 bases and V by 6 bases; bases with no gene match: 9. The germline V gene has CDR1 MDHEN and CDR2 SYDVKM. This CDR3 has 16 residues. CDR3: CASSTRQGSGNQPQHF. The CDR3 region has the DNA TGTGCCAGCAGCACCAGACAGGGGTCGGGCAATCAGCCCCAGCATTTT. The full variable domain, completed using reference TRBV28 and TRBJ1-5, is DVKVTQSSRYLVKRTGEKVFLECVQDMDHENMFWYRQDPGLGLRLIYFSYDVKMKEKGDIPEGYSVSREKKERFSLILESASTNQTSMYLCASSTRQGSGNQPQHFGDGTRLSIL.

This chain joins TRBV28 and TRBJ1-1; TRBD1 agrees at 7 bases. V trimming: 2 bases; J trimming: 10 bases; junction bases outside the gene matches: 7. The CDR3 has 13 amino acids. Germline CDR1 is MDHEN and CDR2 is SYDVKM. CDR3 in amino acids: CASSLARGRRAFF. Here the CDR3 DNA reads TGTGCCAGCAGTTTAGCGAGGGGGCGCAGAGCTTTCTTT.

The chain links TRBV12-5 to TRBJ1-2, with D perhaps TRBD1 (5 bases). Trimming removed 2 bases at V and 4 bases at J, with 17 bases between. Per germline, CDR1 LGHNT and CDR2 FRNRAP. The CDR3 contains 16 residues. CDR3 region: CASGLYNRGTRYGYTF. DNA of the CDR3: TGTGCTAGTGGTTTGTACAACCGGGGCACCCGCTATGGCTACACCTTC.

This clone was detected only once. The chain links TRBV5-6 to TRBJ1-2; D might be TRBD1 (5 bases). The V and J ends lost 1 base and 10 bases respectively, with 14 bases between them. This CDR3 spans 13 amino acids. CDR1 is SGHDT and CDR2 is YYEEEE in the germline V gene. CDR3 sequence (DNA): TGTGCCAGCAGCTTGAGCGGGGCCTGGGACTACACCTTC. It specifies CASSLSGAWDYTF. The full variable domain, with the rest looked up from reference TRBV5-6 and TRBJ1-2, is DAGVTQSPTHLIKTRGQQVTLRCSPKSGHDTVSWYQQALGQGPQFIFQYYEEEERQRGNFPDRFSGHQFPNYSSELNVNALLLGDSALYLCASSLSGAWDYTFGSGTRLTVV.

V is TRBV2 and J is TRBJ2-5; weak D call: TRBD1 (5 bases). Trimming removed 7 bases from V and 4 bases from J, with 10 bases in between. This CDR3 comprises 12 residues. Per germline, CDR1 SNHLY and CDR2 FYNNEI. DNA for the CDR3: TGTGCCAGCAAATTTAGGGGAGAGACCCAGTACTTC. Its protein product is CASKFRGETQYF.

The chain links TRBV19 to TRBJ1-4; D not resolved. The CDR3 loop spans 14 amino acids. The ends were cut back, 3 bases at V and 8 bases at J, with 13 bases in the middle. Per the germline V gene, CDR1 is LNHDA and CDR2 is SQIVND (reference sequence). CDR3 protein: CASSIYGKEEKLFF. DNA for the CDR3: TGTGCCAGTAGTATCTACGGTAAAGAGGAAAAACTGTTTTTT.

CDR3: CATSGRGRDQPQHF. The CDR3 nucleotides are TGTGCCACCTCGGGCAGGGGGCGCGATCAGCCCCAGCATTTT. The rearrangement links TRBV27 to TRBJ1-5; 8 positions agree with TRBD1. Germline trimming cut 10 bases from V and 5 bases from J; bases unmatched to any gene: 10. The CDR3 sequence is 14 residues long. Germline V gene data show CDR1 as MNHEY and CDR2 as SMNVEV (reference sequence).

The chain employs TRBV18 and TRBJ1-5; D is uncertain. The V end was cut by 0 bases, the J end by 5 bases, with 11 bases between. The CDR3 consists of 15 residues. CDR1 and CDR2 (germline): KGHSH, LQKENI. CDR3 amino acids: CASSPPPGVDQPQHF. The CDR3 DNA is TGTGCCAGCTCACCACCTCCCGGGGTCGATCAGCCCCAGCATTTT.